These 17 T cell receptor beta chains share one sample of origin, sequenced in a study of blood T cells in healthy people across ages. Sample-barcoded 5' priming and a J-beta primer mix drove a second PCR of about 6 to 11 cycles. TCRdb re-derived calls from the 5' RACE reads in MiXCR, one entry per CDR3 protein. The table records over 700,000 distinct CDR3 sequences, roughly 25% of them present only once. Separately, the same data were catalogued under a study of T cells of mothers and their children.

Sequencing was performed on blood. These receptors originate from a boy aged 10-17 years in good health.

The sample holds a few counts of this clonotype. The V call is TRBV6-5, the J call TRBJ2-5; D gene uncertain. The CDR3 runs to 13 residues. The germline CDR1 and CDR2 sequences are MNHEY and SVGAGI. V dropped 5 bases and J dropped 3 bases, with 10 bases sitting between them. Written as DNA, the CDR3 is TGTGCCAGCAGTACCCGGATAGAAGAGACCCAGTACTTC. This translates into CASSTRIEETQYF.

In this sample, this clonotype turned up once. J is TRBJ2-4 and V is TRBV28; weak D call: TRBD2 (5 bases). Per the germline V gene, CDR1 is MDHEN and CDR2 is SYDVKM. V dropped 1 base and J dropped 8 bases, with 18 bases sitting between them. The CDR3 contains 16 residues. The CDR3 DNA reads TGTGCCAGCAGTTTATCGGGCCGGGTGGGAGTTGACATTCAGTACTTC. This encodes CASSLSGRVGVDIQYF.

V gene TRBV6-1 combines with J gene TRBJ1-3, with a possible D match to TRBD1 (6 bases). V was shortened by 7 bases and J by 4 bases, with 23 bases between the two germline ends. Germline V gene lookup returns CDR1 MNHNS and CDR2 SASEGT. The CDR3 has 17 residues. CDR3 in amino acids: CASTDTRGPVLGNTIYF. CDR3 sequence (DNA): TGTGCCAGCACCGATACCCGGGGGCCAGTGTTAGGAAACACCATATATTTT.

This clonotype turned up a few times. This CDR3 reads CSVELWDPTEAFF. The CDR3 DNA follows: TGCAGCGTTGAATTATGGGACCCCACTGAAGCTTTCTTT. The gene calls are TRBV29-1 and TRBJ1-1; D possibly corresponds to TRBD1 (5 bases). This CDR3 region has 13 residues. Looked up from germline, CDR1 is SQVTM and CDR2 is ANQGSEA. Deletions cut 2 bases from V and 4 bases from J, with 11 bases between.

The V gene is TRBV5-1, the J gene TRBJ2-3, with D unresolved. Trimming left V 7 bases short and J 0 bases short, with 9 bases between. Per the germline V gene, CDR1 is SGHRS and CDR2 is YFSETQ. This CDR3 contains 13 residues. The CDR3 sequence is CASGHTSTDTQYF. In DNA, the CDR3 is TGCGCCAGCGGCCACACTAGCACAGATACGCAGTATTTT.

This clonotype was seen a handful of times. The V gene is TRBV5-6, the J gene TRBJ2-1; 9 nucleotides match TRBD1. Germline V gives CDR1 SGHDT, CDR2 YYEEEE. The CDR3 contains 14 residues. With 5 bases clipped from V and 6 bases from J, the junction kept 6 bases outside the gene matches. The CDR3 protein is CASSWDRAFNEQFF. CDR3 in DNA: TGTGCCAGCAGTTGGGACAGGGCATTCAATGAGCAGTTCTTC.

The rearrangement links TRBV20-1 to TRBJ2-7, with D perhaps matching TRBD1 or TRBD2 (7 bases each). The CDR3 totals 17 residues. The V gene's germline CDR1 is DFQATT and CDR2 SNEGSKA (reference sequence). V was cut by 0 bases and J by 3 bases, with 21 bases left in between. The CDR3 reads CSARDAWGGGVFYEQYF. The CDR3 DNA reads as TGCAGTGCTAGAGACGCCTGGGGAGGGGGCGTCTTCTACGAGCAGTACTTC.

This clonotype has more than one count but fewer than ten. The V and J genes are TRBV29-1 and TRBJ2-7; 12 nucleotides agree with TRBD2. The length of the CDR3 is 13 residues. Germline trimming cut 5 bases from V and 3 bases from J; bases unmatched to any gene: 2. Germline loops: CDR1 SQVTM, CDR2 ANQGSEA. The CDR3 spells CSVLTSGGYEQYF. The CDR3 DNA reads TGCAGCGTTTTGACTAGCGGGGGCTACGAGCAGTACTTC.

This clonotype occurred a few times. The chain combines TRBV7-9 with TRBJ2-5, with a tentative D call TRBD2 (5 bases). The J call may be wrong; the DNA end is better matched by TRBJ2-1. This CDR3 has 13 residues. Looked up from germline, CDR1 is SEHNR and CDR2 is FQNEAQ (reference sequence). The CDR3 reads CASSQRGMNEQFF. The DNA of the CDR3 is TGTGCCAGCAGCCAGCGAGGGATGAATGAGCAGTTCTTC.

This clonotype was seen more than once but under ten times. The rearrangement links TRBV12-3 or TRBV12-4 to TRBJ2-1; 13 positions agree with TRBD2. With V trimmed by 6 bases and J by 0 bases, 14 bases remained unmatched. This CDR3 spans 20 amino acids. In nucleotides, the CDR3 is TGTGCCAGCAGACCGGTTGCAGGGACTAGCGGGATGAGCTCCTACAATGAGCAGTTCTTC. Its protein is CASRPVAGTSGMSSYNEQFF.

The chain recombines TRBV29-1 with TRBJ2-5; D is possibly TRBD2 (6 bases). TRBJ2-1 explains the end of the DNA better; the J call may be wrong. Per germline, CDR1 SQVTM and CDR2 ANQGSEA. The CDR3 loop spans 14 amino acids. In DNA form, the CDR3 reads TGCAGCGCCCGCCGGGACTTTAGGGGCAATGAGCAGTTCTTC. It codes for CSARRDFRGNEQFF.

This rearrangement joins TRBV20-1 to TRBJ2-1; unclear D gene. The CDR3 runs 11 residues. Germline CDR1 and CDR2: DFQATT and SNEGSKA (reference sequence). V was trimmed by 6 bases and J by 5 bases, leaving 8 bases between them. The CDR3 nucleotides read TGCAGTGCCCCAAAGGACAATGAGCAGTTCTTC. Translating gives CSAPKDNEQFF.

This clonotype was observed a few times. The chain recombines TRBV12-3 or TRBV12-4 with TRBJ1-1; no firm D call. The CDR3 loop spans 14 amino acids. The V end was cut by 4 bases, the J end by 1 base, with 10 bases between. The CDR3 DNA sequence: TGTGCCAGCAGTTCTCTTCTGGAGAACACTGAAGCTTTCTTT. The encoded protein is CASSSLLENTEAFF.

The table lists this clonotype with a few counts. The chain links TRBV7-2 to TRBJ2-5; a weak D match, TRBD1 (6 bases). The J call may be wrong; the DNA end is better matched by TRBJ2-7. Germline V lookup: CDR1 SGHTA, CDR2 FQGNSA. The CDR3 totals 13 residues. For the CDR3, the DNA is TGTGCCAGCAGCTCCCGGGACACCTACGAGCAGTACTTC. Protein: CASSSRDTYEQYF.

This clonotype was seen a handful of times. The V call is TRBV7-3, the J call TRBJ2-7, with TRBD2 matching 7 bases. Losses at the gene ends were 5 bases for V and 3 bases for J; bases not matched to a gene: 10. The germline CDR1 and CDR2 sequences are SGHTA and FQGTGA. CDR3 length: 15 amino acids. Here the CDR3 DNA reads TGTGCCAGCAGCCGGGGCGGGGGTCTAGGCTACGAGCAGTACTTC. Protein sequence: CASSRGGGLGYEQYF.

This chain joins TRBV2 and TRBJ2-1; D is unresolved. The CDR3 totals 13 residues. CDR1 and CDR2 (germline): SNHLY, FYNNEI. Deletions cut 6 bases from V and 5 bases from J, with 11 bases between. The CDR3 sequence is CASRGPFHNEQFF. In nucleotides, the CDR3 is TGTGCCAGCAGGGGCCCCTTTCACAATGAGCAGTTCTTC. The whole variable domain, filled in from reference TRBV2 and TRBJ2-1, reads EPEVTQTPSHQVTQMGQEVILRCVPISNHLYFYWYRQILGQKVEFLVSFYNNEISEKSEIFDDQFSVERPDGSNFTLKIRSTKLEDSAMYFCASRGPFHNEQFFGPGTRLTVL.

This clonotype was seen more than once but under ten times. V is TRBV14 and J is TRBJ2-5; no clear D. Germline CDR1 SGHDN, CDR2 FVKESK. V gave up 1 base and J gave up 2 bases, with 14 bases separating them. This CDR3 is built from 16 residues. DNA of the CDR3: TGTGCCAGCAGCCAAGGGGTCGGAAGGGTTCAAGAGACCCAGTACTTC. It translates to CASSQGVGRVQETQYF.